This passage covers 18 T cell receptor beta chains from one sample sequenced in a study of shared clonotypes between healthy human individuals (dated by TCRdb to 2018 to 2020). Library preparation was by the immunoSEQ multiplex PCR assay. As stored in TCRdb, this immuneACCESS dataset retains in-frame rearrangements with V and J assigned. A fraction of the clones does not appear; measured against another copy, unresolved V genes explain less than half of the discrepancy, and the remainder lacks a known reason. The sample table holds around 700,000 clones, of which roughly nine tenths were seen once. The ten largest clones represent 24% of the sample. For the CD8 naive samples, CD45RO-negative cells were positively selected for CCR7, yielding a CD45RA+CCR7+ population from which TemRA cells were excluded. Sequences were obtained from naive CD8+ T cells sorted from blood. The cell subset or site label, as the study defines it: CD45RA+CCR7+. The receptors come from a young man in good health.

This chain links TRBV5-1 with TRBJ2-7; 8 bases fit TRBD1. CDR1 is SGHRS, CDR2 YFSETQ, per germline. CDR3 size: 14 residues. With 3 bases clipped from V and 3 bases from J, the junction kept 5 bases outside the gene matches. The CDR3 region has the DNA TGCGCCAGCAGCTCCCGGGACAGGTTCTACGAGCAGTACTTC. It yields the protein CASSSRDRFYEQYF. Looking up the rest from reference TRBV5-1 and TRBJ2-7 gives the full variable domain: KAGVTQTPRYLIKTRGQQVTLSCSPISGHRSVSWYQQTPGQGLQFLFEYFSETQRNKGNFPGRFSGRQFSNSRSEMNVSTLELGDSALYLCASSSRDRFYEQYFGPGTRLTVT.

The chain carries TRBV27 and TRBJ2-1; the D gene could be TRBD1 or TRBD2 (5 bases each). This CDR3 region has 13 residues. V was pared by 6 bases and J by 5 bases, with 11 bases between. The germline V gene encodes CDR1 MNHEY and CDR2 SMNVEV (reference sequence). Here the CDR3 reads CASSRDPDNEQFF. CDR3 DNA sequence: TGTGCCAGCAGCCGGGACCCCGACAATGAGCAGTTCTTC.

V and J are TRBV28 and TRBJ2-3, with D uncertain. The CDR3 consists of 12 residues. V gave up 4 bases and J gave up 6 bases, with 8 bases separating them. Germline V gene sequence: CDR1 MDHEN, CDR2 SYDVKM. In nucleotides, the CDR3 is TGTGCCAGCAGTTGGCCCTTGGATACGCAGTATTTT. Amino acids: CASSWPLDTQYF.

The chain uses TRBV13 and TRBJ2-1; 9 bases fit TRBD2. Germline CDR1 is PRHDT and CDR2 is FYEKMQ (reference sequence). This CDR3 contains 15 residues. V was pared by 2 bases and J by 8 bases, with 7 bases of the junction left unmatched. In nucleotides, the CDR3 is TGTGCCAGCAGCTTAAGAGTAGCGGGAGATGATGAGCAGTTCTTC. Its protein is CASSLRVAGDDEQFF.

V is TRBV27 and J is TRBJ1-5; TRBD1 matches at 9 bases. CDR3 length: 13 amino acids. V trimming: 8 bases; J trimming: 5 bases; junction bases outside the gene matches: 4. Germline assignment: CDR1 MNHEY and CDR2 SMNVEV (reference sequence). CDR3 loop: CASGQGFYQPQHF. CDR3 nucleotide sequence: TGTGCCAGCGGACAGGGGTTTTATCAGCCCCAGCATTTT.

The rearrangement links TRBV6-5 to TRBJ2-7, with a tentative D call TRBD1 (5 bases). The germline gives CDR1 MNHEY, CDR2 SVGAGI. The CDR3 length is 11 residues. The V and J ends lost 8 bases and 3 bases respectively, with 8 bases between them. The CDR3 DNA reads TGTGCCAGCTTCCAGGGCTACGAGCAGTACTTC. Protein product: CASFQGYEQYF.

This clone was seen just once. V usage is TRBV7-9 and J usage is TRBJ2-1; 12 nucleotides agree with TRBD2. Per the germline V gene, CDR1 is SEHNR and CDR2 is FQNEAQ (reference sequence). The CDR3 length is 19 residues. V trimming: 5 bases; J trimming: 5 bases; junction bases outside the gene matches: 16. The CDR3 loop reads CASSPPGASGRAINNEQFF. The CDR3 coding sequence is TGTGCCAGCAGCCCCCCCGGGGCTAGCGGGAGGGCAATAAACAATGAGCAGTTCTTC.

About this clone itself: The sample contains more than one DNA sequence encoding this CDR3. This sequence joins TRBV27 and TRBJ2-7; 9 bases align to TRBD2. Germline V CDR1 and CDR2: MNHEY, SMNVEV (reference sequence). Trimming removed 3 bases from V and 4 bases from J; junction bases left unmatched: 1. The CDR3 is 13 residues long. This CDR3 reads CASSLREGYEQYF. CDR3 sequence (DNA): TGTGCCAGCAGTTTGCGGGAGGGGTACGAGCAGTACTTC.

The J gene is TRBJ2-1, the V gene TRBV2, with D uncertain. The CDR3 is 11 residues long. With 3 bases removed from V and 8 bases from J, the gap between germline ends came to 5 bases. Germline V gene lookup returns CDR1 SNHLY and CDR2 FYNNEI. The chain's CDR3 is CASSDPDEQFF. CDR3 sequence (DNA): TGTGCCAGCAGTGATCCCGATGAGCAGTTCTTC.

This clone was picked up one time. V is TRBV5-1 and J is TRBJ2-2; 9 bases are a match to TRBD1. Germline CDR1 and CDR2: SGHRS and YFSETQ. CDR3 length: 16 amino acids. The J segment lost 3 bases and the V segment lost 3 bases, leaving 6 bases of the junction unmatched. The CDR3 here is CASSSWTGEDTGELFF. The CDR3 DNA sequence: TGCGCCAGCAGCTCGTGGACAGGGGAGGACACCGGGGAGCTGTTTTTT.

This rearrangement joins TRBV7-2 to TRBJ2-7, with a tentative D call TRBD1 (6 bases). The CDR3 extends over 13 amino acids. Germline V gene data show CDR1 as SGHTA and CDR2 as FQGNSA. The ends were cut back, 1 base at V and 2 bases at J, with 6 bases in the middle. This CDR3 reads CASSLDRAYEQYF. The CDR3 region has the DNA TGTGCCAGCAGCTTAGACAGGGCCTACGAGCAGTACTTC.

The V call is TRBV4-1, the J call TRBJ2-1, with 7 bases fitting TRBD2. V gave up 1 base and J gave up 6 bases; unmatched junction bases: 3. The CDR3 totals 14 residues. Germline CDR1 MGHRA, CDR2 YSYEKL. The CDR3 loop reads CASSQVAGVNEQFF. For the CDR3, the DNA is TGCGCCAGCAGCCAAGTCGCGGGAGTCAATGAGCAGTTCTTC.

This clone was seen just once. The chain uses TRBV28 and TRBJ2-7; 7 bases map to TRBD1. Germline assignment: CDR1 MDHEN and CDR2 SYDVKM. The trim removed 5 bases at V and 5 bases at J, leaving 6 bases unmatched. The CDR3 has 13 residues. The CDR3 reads CASSETGSNEQYF. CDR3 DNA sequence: TGTGCCAGCAGTGAGACAGGGTCGAACGAGCAGTACTTC.

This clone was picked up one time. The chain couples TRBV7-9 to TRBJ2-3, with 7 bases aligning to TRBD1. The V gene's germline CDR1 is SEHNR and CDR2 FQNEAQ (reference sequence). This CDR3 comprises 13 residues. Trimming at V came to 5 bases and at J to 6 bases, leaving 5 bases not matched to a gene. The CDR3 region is CASSLGTVDTQYF. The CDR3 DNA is TGTGCCAGCAGCCTCGGGACAGTCGATACGCAGTATTTT.

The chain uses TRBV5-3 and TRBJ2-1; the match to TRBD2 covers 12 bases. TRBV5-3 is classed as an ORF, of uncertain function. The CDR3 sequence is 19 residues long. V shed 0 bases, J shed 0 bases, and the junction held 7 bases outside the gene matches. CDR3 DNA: TGTGCCAGAAGCTTGGGGGGACTAGCGGGTTCCTCCTCCTACAATGAGCAGTTCTTC. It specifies CARSLGGLAGSSSYNEQFF.

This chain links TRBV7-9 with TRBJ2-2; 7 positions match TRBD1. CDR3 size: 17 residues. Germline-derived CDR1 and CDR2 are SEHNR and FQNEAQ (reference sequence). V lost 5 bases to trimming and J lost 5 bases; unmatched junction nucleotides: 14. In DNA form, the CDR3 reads TGTGCCAGCAGCCCCGCCCTAGGGACAGTAGATACCGGGGAGCTGTTTTTT. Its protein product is CASSPALGTVDTGELFF.

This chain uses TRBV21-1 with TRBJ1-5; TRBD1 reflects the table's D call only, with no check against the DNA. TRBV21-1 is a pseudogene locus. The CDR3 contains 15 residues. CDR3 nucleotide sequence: TGTGCCAGCAGCAGGGCAGACAGGGCCAATCAGCCCCAGCATTTT. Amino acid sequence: CASSRADRANQPQHF.

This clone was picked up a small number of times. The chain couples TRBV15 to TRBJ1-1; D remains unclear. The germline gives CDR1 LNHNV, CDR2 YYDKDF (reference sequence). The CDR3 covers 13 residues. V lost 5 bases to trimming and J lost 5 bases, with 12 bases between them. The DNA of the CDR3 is TGTGCCACCAGCTCGGGATCGGGGACTGAAGCTTTCTTT. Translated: CATSSGSGTEAFF.